This T cell receptor (beta chain) originates from a study of beta chain features in type 1 diabetes. Broader study findings: Moderate but significant shortening of TCRB CDR3s was recorded in all four CD4+ subsets from Type 1 diabetes patients.

Expressed TCRB transcripts were sequenced after all isolated RNA was converted to cDNA. The method was immunoSEQ multiplex PCR; TCRdb's version includes in-frame clones alone and lacks a portion of them. The sample contains about 160,000 clones, about 9.4% of which appear only once. Regarding this clone: Its target is unknown.

The CDR3 spans 13 residues. Trimming stripped 3 bases from V and 3 bases from J, with 6 bases between. Germline V gene lookup returns CDR1 MDHEN and CDR2 SYDVKM. V gene TRBV28 combines with J gene TRBJ2-1, with D perhaps TRBD2 (6 bases). The sequenced sample consisted of central memory CD4+ T cells from blood. The sequence came from a man aged 25 to 40 with type 1 diabetes. CDR3 coding DNA: TGTGCCAGCAGTTTTAGCGGCTACAATGAGCAGTTCTTC. It is translated as CASSFSGYNEQFF. The whole variable domain, filled in from reference TRBV28 and TRBJ2-1, reads DVKVTQSSRYLVKRTGEKVFLECVQDMDHENMFWYRQDPGLGLRLIYFSYDVKMKEKGDIPEGYSVSREKKERFSLILESASTNQTSMYLCASSFSGYNEQFFGPGTRLTVL.